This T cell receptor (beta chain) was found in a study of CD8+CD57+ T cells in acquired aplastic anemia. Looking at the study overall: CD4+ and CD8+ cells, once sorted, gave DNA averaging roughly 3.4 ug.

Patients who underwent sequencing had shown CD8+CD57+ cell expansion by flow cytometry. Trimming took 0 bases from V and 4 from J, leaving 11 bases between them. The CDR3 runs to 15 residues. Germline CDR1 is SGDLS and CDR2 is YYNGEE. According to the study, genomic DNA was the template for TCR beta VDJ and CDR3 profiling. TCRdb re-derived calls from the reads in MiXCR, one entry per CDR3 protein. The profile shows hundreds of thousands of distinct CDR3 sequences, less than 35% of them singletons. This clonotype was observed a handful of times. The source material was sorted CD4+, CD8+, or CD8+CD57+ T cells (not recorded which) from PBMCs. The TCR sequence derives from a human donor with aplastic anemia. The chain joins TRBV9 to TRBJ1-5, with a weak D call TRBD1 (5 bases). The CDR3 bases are TGTGCCAGCAGCGTAGGAGGGGCCCTTAATCAGCCCCAGCATTTT. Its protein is CASSVGGALNQPQHF.